These 29 T cell receptor beta chains originate from one sample sequenced in a study of T cell responses to AZD1222 COVID-19 vaccine. The assay was immunoSEQ multiplex PCR, and TCRdb's table has in-frame clones only and misses some. There are more than 150,000 clones in the sample; approximately 91% occur only once, and about 3.5% lies in the top ten. The specimen was peripheral blood, collected 28 days after the second AZD1222 dose. The receptors derive from an adult who received the AZD1222 COVID-19 vaccine.

The chain carries TRBV7-2 and TRBJ1-3; D is undetermined. This CDR3 comprises 14 residues. V lost 4 bases and J 2 bases, leaving 9 bases between the germline ends. Germline lookup yields CDR1 SGHTA and CDR2 FQGNSA. The CDR3 here is CASSSLWTGNTIYF. The CDR3 nucleotides read TGTGCCAGCAGCTCACTCTGGACTGGAAACACCATATATTTT.

The count of this clone is one. As DNA, the CDR3 is TGTGCCAGCAGCATGAGCAGGGGGACTGATTACGAGCAGTACTTC. This codes for CASSMSRGTDYEQYF. The V and J genes are TRBV7-8 and TRBJ2-7; possible D gene TRBD1, 7 bases. The germline V gene encodes CDR1 SGHVS and CDR2 FQNEAQ. The V end lost 5 bases, the J end lost 4 bases, and 18 bases lay between the germline ends. The CDR3 spans 15 residues.

V gene TRBV19 combines with J gene TRBJ1-3; D perhaps matches TRBD1 (5 bases). CDR1 is LNHDA, CDR2 SQIVND, per germline (reference sequence). V was clipped by 7 bases and J by 1 base, with 14 bases between them. There are 15 residues in the CDR3. The CDR3 nucleotides are TGTGCCAGTATTGGGGGGGGTTTTTCTGGAAACACCATATATTTT. Amino acid sequence: CASIGGGFSGNTIYF.

V is TRBV11-2 and J is TRBJ2-2, with D perhaps matching TRBD1 (6 bases). Germline lookup yields CDR1 SGHAT and CDR2 FQNNGV. V lost 1 base and J lost 9, with 18 bases in between. This CDR3 has 16 residues. CDR3 loop: CASSLVRRGESWELFF. The CDR3 nucleotides read TGTGCCAGCAGCTTAGTCCGCAGGGGTGAGAGCTGGGAGCTGTTTTTT.

The chain joins TRBV5-1 to TRBJ2-7, with 10 bases fitting TRBD2. CDR3 size: 16 residues. Trimming at V came to 5 bases and at J to 1 base, leaving 9 bases not matched to a gene. CDR1 and CDR2 (germline): SGHRS, YFSETQ. The CDR3 DNA reads TGCGCCAGCAGTTTATCTAGCGGGAGTGGATCCTACGAGCAGTACTTC. Residues: CASSLSSGSGSYEQYF. The full variable domain, rest sourced from reference TRBV5-1 and TRBJ2-7, is KAGVTQTPRYLIKTRGQQVTLSCSPISGHRSVSWYQQTPGQGLQFLFEYFSETQRNKGNFPGRFSGRQFSNSRSEMNVSTLELGDSALYLCASSLSSGSGSYEQYFGPGTRLTVT.

The chain has TRBV19 and TRBJ1-5, with D perhaps matching TRBD1 (5 bases). Germline CDR1 is LNHDA and CDR2 is SQIVND (reference sequence). The CDR3 loop spans 13 amino acids. V lost 3 bases and J lost 5, with 8 bases in between. CDR3 protein: CASSIAGDQPQHF. The CDR3 DNA reads as TGTGCCAGTAGTATTGCGGGGGATCAGCCCCAGCATTTT.

The J gene is TRBJ2-7, the V gene TRBV24-1, with 9 bases matching TRBD1. The ends lost 3 bases at V and 3 bases at J; junction bases unmatched: 5. CDR1 is KGHDR and CDR2 is SFDVKD in the germline V gene. The CDR3 consists of 15 residues. The CDR3 region is CATSDPRQGGYEQYF. CDR3 sequence (DNA): TGTGCCACCAGTGATCCCCGACAGGGGGGCTACGAGCAGTACTTC.

The chain is built from TRBV14 and TRBJ1-6; D uncertain. The germline V gene encodes CDR1 SGHDN and CDR2 FVKESK. The CDR3 spans 13 residues. With 4 bases removed from V and 14 bases from J, the gap between germline ends came to 15 bases. DNA of the CDR3: TGTGCCAGCAGCCCACCGCCCCCGAGCGCCCTCCACTTT. This encodes CASSPPPPSALHF.

The gene calls are TRBV5-1 and TRBJ2-2; no firm D call. The CDR3 is 15 amino acids. In germline, CDR1 is SGHRS, CDR2 YFSETQ. The V end lost 4 bases, the J end lost 2 bases, and 12 bases lay between the germline ends. The CDR3, as DNA: TGCGCCAGCAGCGAGACGGACCCTAACACCGGGGAGCTGTTTTTT. This sequence encodes CASSETDPNTGELFF. The complete variable domain, with remaining parts taken from reference TRBV5-1 and TRBJ2-2, reads KAGVTQTPRYLIKTRGQQVTLSCSPISGHRSVSWYQQTPGQGLQFLFEYFSETQRNKGNFPGRFSGRQFSNSRSEMNVSTLELGDSALYLCASSETDPNTGELFFGEGSRLTVL.

This clone was counted only a few times. The gene calls are TRBV3-1 (or the pseudogene TRBV3-2) and TRBJ2-3; unclear D gene. The CDR3 is made up of 14 amino acids. The germline V and J ends were trimmed by 0 bases and 7 bases, with 11 bases remaining between them. CDR1 and CDR2 (germline): LGHDT, YNNKEL (reference sequence). Written as DNA, the CDR3 is TGTGCCAGCAGCCAAGATCTTAACGCCTATACGCAGTATTTT. Translation: CASSQDLNAYTQYF.

The chain carries TRBV4-2 and TRBJ2-1; D may match TRBD1 or TRBD2 (5 bases each). The CDR3 is made up of 16 amino acids. V was cut by 3 bases and J by 6 bases, with 18 bases left in between. Germline V lookup: CDR1 LGHNA, CDR2 YNFKEQ. The chain's CDR3 is CASSHELGDALNEQFF. CDR3 in DNA: TGTGCCAGCAGCCACGAGCTCGGGGACGCCCTCAATGAGCAGTTCTTC.

The chain uses TRBV9 and TRBJ1-1; 8 bases are shared with TRBD1. The CDR3 has 12 amino acids. Germline CDR1 and CDR2: SGDLS and YYNGEE. The V gene end was trimmed by 2 bases and the J gene end by 10 bases; junction bases not matched to a gene: 4. The CDR3, as DNA: TGTGCCAGCAGCGTCGACGGACAGGGAGCTTTCTTT. Translating it yields CASSVDGQGAFF.

The rearrangement joins TRBV18 to TRBJ2-7; TRBD2 agrees at 7 bases. The CDR3 consists of 16 residues. J lost 1 base, V lost 5 bases, and 11 bases had no gene match. Germline V CDR1 and CDR2: KGHSH, LQKENI. CDR3 protein: CASSDSPSGLSYEQYF. The CDR3 coding sequence is TGTGCCAGCTCAGATAGTCCTAGCGGTCTTTCCTACGAGCAGTACTTC.

V usage is TRBV11-2 and J usage is TRBJ1-4; D remains ambiguous. V was pared by 3 bases and J by 5 bases, with 10 bases between. The CDR3 sequence is 14 residues long. Germline loops: CDR1 SGHAT, CDR2 FQNNGV. The CDR3 DNA reads TGTGCCAGCAGCTTTGGCGGATGGAATGAAAAACTGTTTTTT. This codes for CASSFGGWNEKLFF. The complete variable domain, with remaining parts taken from reference TRBV11-2 and TRBJ1-4, reads EAGVAQSPRYKIIEKRQSVAFWCNPISGHATLYWYQQILGQGPKLLIQFQNNGVVDDSQLPKDRFSAERLKGVDSTLKIQPAKLEDSAVYLCASSFGGWNEKLFFGSGTQLSVL.

The V call is TRBV11-2, the J call TRBJ2-7; no clear D gene. Trimming left V 1 base short and J 1 base short, with 11 bases between. This CDR3 is 15 amino acids long. Per the germline V gene, CDR1 is SGHAT and CDR2 is FQNNGV. The CDR3 here is CASSLGALGSYEQYF. The CDR3 nucleotides read TGTGCCAGCAGCTTAGGTGCCCTCGGATCCTACGAGCAGTACTTC.

CDR3 sequence: CASSSSMRGQPQHF. CDR3 sequence (DNA): TGTGCCAGCAGTTCCTCGATGAGGGGACAGCCCCAGCATTTT. The rearrangement uses TRBV6-5 and TRBJ1-5; TRBD1 might be the D (5 bases). This CDR3 is built from 14 residues. The V gene lost 4 bases and the J gene lost 7 bases, with 14 bases spanning the gap. Germline CDR1 and CDR2: MNHEY and SVGAGI.

The chain is built from TRBV2 and TRBJ1-1; D is undetermined. This CDR3 spans 16 amino acids. Germline V gene lookup returns CDR1 SNHLY and CDR2 FYNNEI. Trimming took off 7 bases at V and 4 bases at J, with 22 bases between the two ends. The CDR3 coding sequence is TGTGCCAGCACAAGTTGGTCCTCACGATCGGGCACTGAAGCTTTCTTT. It yields the protein CASTSWSSRSGTEAFF.

The chain recombines TRBV5-1 with TRBJ1-5; 9 bases are a match to TRBD1. Per the germline V gene, CDR1 is SGHRS and CDR2 is YFSETQ. The CDR3 totals 15 residues. V gave up 3 bases and J gave up 1 base; unmatched junction bases: 2. CDR3 sequence: CASSWTGASNQPQHF. The CDR3 nucleotides read TGCGCCAGCAGCTGGACAGGGGCGAGCAATCAGCCCCAGCATTTT. Full variable domain (outside the CDR3, taken from reference TRBV5-1 and TRBJ1-5): KAGVTQTPRYLIKTRGQQVTLSCSPISGHRSVSWYQQTPGQGLQFLFEYFSETQRNKGNFPGRFSGRQFSNSRSEMNVSTLELGDSALYLCASSWTGASNQPQHFGDGTRLSIL.

This chain uses TRBV3-1 (or the pseudogene TRBV3-2) with TRBJ1-2; no firm D call. The CDR3 contains 10 residues. Germline assignment: CDR1 LGHDT and CDR2 YNNKEL (reference sequence). The germline V and J ends were trimmed by 5 bases and 4 bases, with 2 bases remaining between them. The CDR3 loop reads CASSAYGYTF. CDR3 DNA: TGTGCCAGCAGCGCCTATGGCTACACCTTC.

This clone was seen just once. This sequence joins TRBV18 and TRBJ2-1; D is undetermined. The CDR3 contains 15 residues. V was clipped by 4 bases and J by 2 bases, with 12 bases between them. In germline, CDR1 is KGHSH, CDR2 LQKENI. The CDR3 here is CASSLNTAPYNEQFF. The CDR3 DNA is TGTGCCAGCTCACTCAACACAGCCCCCTACAATGAGCAGTTCTTC.

The chain uses TRBV19 and TRBJ2-1, with D tentatively TRBD2 (6 bases). The CDR3 runs to 12 residues. Germline-derived CDR1 and CDR2 are LNHDA and SQIVND (reference sequence). Trimming took 1 base from V and 12 from J, leaving 10 bases between them. CDR3 in amino acids: CASSIGGVTQFF. CDR3 in DNA: TGTGCCAGTAGTATAGGGGGGGTGACGCAGTTCTTC.

The chain joins TRBV4-2 to TRBJ2-1, with TRBD2 matching over 10 bases. The CDR3 totals 15 residues. V shed 3 bases and J 8 bases; nucleotides not matched to a gene: 7. The germline gives CDR1 LGHNA, CDR2 YNFKEQ. CDR3 bases: TGTGCCAGCAGCCATGGGACTAGCGTATTGGATGAGCAGTTCTTC. Translating it yields CASSHGTSVLDEQFF.

The gene calls are TRBV5-4 and TRBJ1-4; 7 nucleotides line up with TRBD1. The germline CDR1 and CDR2 sequences are SGHNT and YYREEE (reference sequence). V shed 4 bases and J 5 bases; nucleotides not matched to a gene: 5. The CDR3 sequence is 14 residues long. In DNA, the CDR3 is TGTGCCAGCAGCCGACAGGGAAAAAATGAAAAACTGTTTTTT. It yields the protein CASSRQGKNEKLFF.

The J gene is TRBJ1-5, the V gene TRBV11-2, with a tentative D call TRBD1 (5 bases). This CDR3 is 15 amino acids long. Trimming left V 5 bases short and J 0 bases short, with 11 bases between. Looked up from germline, CDR1 is SGHAT and CDR2 is FQNNGV. The CDR3 sequence is CASSADSYSNQPQHF. DNA for the CDR3: TGTGCCAGCAGCGCCGACAGTTATAGCAATCAGCCCCAGCATTTT. The variable domain in full, completed from reference TRBV11-2 and TRBJ1-5, reads EAGVAQSPRYKIIEKRQSVAFWCNPISGHATLYWYQQILGQGPKLLIQFQNNGVVDDSQLPKDRFSAERLKGVDSTLKIQPAKLEDSAVYLCASSADSYSNQPQHFGDGTRLSIL.

The chain uses TRBV27 and TRBJ2-2; D not certain. CDR3 length: 15 residues. The V gene lost 5 bases and the J gene lost 5 bases, with 15 bases spanning the gap. Looked up from germline, CDR1 is MNHEY and CDR2 is SMNVEV (reference sequence). The CDR3 protein is CASSPGDTWTGELFF. The CDR3 DNA follows: TGTGCCAGCAGTCCAGGAGACACTTGGACCGGGGAGCTGTTTTTT.

The chain links TRBV7-9 to TRBJ2-1; possible D gene TRBD2, 6 bases. Deletions cut 4 bases from V and 9 bases from J, with 22 bases between. The CDR3 runs 16 residues. Germline values: CDR1 SEHNR, CDR2 FQNEAQ (reference sequence). The DNA of the CDR3 is TGTGCCAGCAGCTCCCCCGGGCGGGAAATTTACGGTGAGCAGTTCTTC. Translating gives CASSSPGREIYGEQFF.

This chain joins TRBV7-2 and TRBJ1-4; D not resolved. Germline V gene data show CDR1 as SGHTA and CDR2 as FQGNSA. V gave up 3 bases and J gave up 8 bases, with 13 bases separating them. The length of the CDR3 is 14 residues. The CDR3: CASSFLTSGEKLFF. DNA for the CDR3: TGTGCCAGCAGCTTTTTAACGAGCGGCGAAAAACTGTTTTTT.

V and J are TRBV7-3 and TRBJ2-3, with 10 nucleotides matching TRBD2. The V segment lost 3 bases and the J segment 5 bases; nucleotides outside the gene matches: 5. The CDR3 covers 15 residues. CDR1 and CDR2 from the germline V gene are SGHTA and FQGTGA. CDR3 in DNA: TGTGCCAGCAGCTTCTGGGCTAGCGGGAGAGATACGCAGTATTTT. The encoded protein is CASSFWASGRDTQYF.

The rearrangement links TRBV7-2 to TRBJ2-7; D may be TRBD1 (6 bases). V lost 1 base and J lost 3, with 7 bases in between. CDR3 length: 13 residues. CDR1 is SGHTA, CDR2 FQGNSA, per germline. CDR3 in amino acids: CASSLEGGYEQYF. CDR3 sequence (DNA): TGTGCCAGCAGCTTAGAAGGGGGCTACGAGCAGTACTTC.